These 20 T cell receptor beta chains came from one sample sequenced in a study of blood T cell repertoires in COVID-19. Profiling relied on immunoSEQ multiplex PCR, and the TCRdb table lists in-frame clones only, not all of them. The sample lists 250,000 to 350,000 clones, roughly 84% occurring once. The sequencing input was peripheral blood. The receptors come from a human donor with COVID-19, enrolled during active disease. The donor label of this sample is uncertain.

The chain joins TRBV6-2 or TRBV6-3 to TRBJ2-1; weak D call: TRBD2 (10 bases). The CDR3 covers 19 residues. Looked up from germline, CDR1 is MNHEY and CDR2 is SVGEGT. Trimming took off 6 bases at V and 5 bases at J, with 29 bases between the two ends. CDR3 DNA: TGTGCCAGCAGCACAGGGGGCCTTGGTCTAGCGGGAGCTCACAATGAGCAGTTCTTC. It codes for CASSTGGLGLAGAHNEQFF.

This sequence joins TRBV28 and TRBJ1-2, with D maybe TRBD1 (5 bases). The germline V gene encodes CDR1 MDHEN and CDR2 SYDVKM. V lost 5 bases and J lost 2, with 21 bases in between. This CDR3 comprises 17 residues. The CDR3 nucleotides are TGTGCCAGCAGTCCCAATCTGGGGCAGGGAAGGAACTATGGCTACACCTTC. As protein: CASSPNLGQGRNYGYTF.

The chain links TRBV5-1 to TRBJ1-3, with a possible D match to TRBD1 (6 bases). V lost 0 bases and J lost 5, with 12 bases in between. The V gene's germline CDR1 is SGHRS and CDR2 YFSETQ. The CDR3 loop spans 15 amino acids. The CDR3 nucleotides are TGCGCCAGCAGCTTGGGGGCAGGGGAGAGAAACACCATATATTTT. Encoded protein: CASSLGAGERNTIYF.

CDR3 nucleotides: TGTGCCTGGAGCGGCCGGGGGGTAACTAATGAAAAACTGTTTTTT. Translating gives CAWSGRGVTNEKLFF. V gene TRBV30 combines with J gene TRBJ1-4, with a tentative D call TRBD1 (5 bases). V was clipped by 3 bases and J by 1 base, with 12 bases between them. The CDR3 totals 15 residues. CDR1 and CDR2 from the germline V gene are GTSNPN and SVGIG (reference sequence).

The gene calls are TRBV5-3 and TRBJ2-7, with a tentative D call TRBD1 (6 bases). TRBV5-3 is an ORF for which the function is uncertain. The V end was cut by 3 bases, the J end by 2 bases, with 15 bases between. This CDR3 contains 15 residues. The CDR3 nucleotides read TGTGCCAGAAGCTCTTTACCGACAGGAGCCTACGAGCAGTACTTC. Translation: CARSSLPTGAYEQYF.

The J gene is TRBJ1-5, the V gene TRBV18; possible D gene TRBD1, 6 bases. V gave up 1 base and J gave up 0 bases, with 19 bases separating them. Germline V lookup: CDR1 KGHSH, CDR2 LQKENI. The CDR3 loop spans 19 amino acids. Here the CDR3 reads CASSPRSFSGAYSNQPQHF. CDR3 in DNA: TGTGCCAGCTCACCACGGTCGTTTTCAGGGGCGTATAGCAATCAGCCCCAGCATTTT.

The CDR3 DNA reads TGTGCCAGCAGAAAAGAGGTCTACTATGGCTACACCTTC. Translated, it gives CASRKEVYYGYTF. The chain combines TRBV28 with TRBJ1-2; D is ambiguous. Trimming took 6 bases from V and 3 from J, leaving 11 bases between them. The CDR3 has 13 amino acids. Per the germline V gene, CDR1 is MDHEN and CDR2 is SYDVKM.

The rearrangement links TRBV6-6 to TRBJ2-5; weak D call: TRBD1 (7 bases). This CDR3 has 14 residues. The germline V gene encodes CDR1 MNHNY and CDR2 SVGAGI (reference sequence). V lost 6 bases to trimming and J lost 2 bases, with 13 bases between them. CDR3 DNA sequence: TGTGCCAGCAGACGCGGGACAGCACAAGAGACCCAGTACTTC. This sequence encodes CASRRGTAQETQYF.

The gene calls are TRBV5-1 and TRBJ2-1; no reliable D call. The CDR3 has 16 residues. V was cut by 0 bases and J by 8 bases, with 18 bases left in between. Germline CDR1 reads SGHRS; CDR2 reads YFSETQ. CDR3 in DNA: TGCGCCAGCAGCTTGGGTGGCAGCCATCGGAGCGATGAGCAGTTCTTC. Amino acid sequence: CASSLGGSHRSDEQFF.

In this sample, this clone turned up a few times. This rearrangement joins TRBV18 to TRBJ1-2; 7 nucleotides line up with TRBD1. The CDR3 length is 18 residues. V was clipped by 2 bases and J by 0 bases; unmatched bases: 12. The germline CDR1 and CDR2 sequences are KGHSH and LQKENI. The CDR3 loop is CASSPRGVGGGPNYGYTF. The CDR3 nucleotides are TGTGCCAGCTCACCAAGAGGGGTAGGAGGGGGCCCTAACTATGGCTACACCTTC.

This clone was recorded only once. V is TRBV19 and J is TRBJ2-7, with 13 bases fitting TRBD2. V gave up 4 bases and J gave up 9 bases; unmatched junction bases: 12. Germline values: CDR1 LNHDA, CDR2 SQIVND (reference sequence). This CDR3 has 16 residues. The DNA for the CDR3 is TGTGCCAGTAGTACCCTAGGGACTAGCGGGAACTTCGGGCAGTACTTC. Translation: CASSTLGTSGNFGQYF.

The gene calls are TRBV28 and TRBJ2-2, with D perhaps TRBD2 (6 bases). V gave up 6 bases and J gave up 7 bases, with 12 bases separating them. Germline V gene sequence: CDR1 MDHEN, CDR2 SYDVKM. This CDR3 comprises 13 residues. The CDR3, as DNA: TGTGCCAGCAGGGGGACTCGGATCGGGGAGCTGTTTTTT. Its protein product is CASRGTRIGELFF. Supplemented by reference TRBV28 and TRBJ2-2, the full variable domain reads DVKVTQSSRYLVKRTGEKVFLECVQDMDHENMFWYRQDPGLGLRLIYFSYDVKMKEKGDIPEGYSVSREKKERFSLILESASTNQTSMYLCASRGTRIGELFFGEGSRLTVL.

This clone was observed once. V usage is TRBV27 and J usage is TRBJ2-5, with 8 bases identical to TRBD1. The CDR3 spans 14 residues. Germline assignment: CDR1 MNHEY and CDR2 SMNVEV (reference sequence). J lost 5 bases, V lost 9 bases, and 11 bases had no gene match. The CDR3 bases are TGTGCCAGTAAAACTCAGGGGGCTGGGGAGACCCAGTACTTC. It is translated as CASKTQGAGETQYF.

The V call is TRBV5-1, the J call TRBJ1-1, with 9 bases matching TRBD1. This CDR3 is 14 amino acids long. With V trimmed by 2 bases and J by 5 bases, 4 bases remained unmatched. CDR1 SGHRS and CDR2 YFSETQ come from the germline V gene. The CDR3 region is CASSLRTGVTEAFF. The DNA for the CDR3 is TGCGCCAGCAGCTTACGGACAGGGGTGACTGAAGCTTTCTTT.

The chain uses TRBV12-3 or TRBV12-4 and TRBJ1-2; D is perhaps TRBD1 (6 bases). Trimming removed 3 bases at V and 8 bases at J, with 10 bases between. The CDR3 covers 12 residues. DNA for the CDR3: TGTGCCAGCAGTTTTGGGGGCAGCGGCTACACCTTC. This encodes CASSFGGSGYTF.

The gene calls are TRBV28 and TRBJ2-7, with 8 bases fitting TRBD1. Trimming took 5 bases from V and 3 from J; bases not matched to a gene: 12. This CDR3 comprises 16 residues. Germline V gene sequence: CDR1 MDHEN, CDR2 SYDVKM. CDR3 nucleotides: TGTGCCAGCAGTCCGACTGGACAGGGAGTATACTACGAGCAGTACTTC. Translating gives CASSPTGQGVYYEQYF.

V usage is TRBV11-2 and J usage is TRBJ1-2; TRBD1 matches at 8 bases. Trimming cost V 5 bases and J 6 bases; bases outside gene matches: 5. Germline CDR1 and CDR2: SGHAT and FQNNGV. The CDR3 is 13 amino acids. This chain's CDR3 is CASSPDRGNGYTF. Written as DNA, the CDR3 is TGTGCCAGCAGCCCAGACAGGGGAAATGGCTACACCTTC.

The CDR3 coding sequence is TGTGCCAGCAGCCAAGACAGGGTCGCTGGAAACACCATATATTTT. Protein product: CASSQDRVAGNTIYF. J is TRBJ1-3 and V is TRBV5-5; TRBD1 agrees at 7 bases. Germline assignment: CDR1 SGHKS and CDR2 YYEKEE (reference sequence). The J segment lost 2 bases and the V segment lost 4 bases, leaving 6 bases of the junction unmatched. The CDR3 extends over 15 amino acids.

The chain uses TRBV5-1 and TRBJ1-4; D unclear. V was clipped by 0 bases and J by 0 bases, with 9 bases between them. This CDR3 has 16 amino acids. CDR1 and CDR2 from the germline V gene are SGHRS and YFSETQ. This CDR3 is CASSLGPTTTNEKLFF. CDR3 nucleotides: TGCGCCAGCAGCTTGGGGCCAACGACAACTAATGAAAAACTGTTTTTT.

DNA for the CDR3: TGTGCCAGCAGTGAAGCGCTACCGGGTGGCAGCGGCGCCCCTAATGAAAAACTGTTTTTT. This gives the protein CASSEALPGGSGAPNEKLFF. The J gene is TRBJ1-4, the V gene TRBV6-1; no reliable D call. The CDR3 loop spans 20 amino acids. Germline CDR1 MNHNS, CDR2 SASEGT. V lost 0 bases and J 3 bases, leaving 23 bases between the germline ends.